The clone carrying this T cell receptor beta chain has a count of ten or more. This specimen comes from a study of T cells in Graves' hyperthyroidism and ophthalmopathy. Diagnostic assessment was based on clinical symptoms, serum thyroxine and TRAb, thyroid ultrasound and orbital computed tomography. RNA transcripts provided the source from which TCR beta CDR3 regions were amplified. In the first-round RT-PCR of the TCR CDR3, the HTBI primer set was used. TCRdb re-derived calls from the multiplex PCR reads in MiXCR, one entry per CDR3 protein. The sample gives more than 250,000 distinct CDR3 sequences, approximately 14% of which show up once; about 30% is in the top ten. Germline-derived CDR1 and CDR2 are SGHTA and FQGTGA. Trimming took off 3 bases at V and 10 bases at J, with 16 bases between the two ends. The CDR3 runs 14 residues.

The sequencing sample was made of blood. The chain employs TRBV7-3 and TRBJ2-1; perhaps TRBD2 as D (6 bases). The clonotype was recovered from a woman aged 45-59 years with Graves' hyperthyroidism that later progressed to Graves' ophthalmopathy. The CDR3 spells CASSLDERVGEQFF. The CDR3 DNA follows: TGTGCCAGCAGCTTGGACGAGCGGGTAGGGGAGCAGTTCTTC.